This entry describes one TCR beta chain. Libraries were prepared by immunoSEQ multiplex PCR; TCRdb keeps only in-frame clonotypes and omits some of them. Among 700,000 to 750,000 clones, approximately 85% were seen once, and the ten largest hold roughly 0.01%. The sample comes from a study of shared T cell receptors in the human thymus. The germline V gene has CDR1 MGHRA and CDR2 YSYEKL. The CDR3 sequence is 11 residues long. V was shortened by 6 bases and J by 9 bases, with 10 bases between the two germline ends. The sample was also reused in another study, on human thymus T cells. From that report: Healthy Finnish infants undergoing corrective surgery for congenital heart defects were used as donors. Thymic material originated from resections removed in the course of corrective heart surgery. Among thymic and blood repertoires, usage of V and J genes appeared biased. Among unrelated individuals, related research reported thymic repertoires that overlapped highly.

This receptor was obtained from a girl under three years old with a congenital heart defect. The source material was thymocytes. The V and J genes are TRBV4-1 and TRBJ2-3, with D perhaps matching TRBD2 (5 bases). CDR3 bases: TGCGCCAGCAGTAGAGGGCGCACGCAGTATTTT. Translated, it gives CASSRGRTQYF.